This T cell receptor (beta chain) appears in the sequencing data of a study of blood T cell repertoires in COVID-19. In the study overall: Spain, Italy and the United States supplied samples that represented acute and convalescent COVID-19. The cDNA or gDNA used as material had been derived from T cells, B-cell-depleted T cells, or PBMCs.

Trimming removed 3 bases from V and 5 bases from J, with 7 bases in between. The CDR3 loop spans 12 amino acids. Germline V gives CDR1 MNHNY, CDR2 SVGAGI (reference sequence). Authors' analysis steps: From reference gene primer amplification, estimates of nucleated cell counts were derived. Clones were sequenced by immunoSEQ multiplex PCR, and TCRdb holds only the in-frame ones, with some missing. V, J and clone size were drawn from that table, and D and trimming were deduced from the DNA. Of about 98,000 clones in the sample, roughly 82% are singletons; the top ten hold 15% to 20%. This TCR derives from an elderly man with acute or convalescent COVID-19. This chain links TRBV6-6 with TRBJ1-2, with D uncertain. Sequenced material: peripheral blood. CDR3 in DNA: TGTGCCAGCAGTTATTTGGAGTATGGCTACACCTTC. Residues: CASSYLEYGYTF.